The clone carrying this T cell receptor (beta chain) has only a few counts. The antigen remains undetermined. The sample comes from a study of breast tumors, draining lymph nodes, adjacent tissues. The lymph nodes were axillary draining lymph nodes from breast cancer patients. The study's findings and limits: Compared with basal-like, luminal-like tumors shared significantly more repertoire with nontumor tissue. Findings are consistent with lymph node origin and intratumoral expansion of most tumor T cells. Tumors had less TCR diversity than lymph nodes, more than nontumor tissue.

Each CDR3 protein is one row after TCRdb ran MiXCR on the multiplex PCR reads. The sample includes around 290,000 distinct CDR3 sequences, roughly 30% seen only once; the top ten take around 1.1%. CDR1 and CDR2 (germline): LNHDA, SQIVND (reference sequence). V dropped 7 bases and J dropped 9; count of bases not matched to a gene: 5. The CDR3 has 11 amino acids. Specimen: axillary lymph node tissue. The origin of this receptor is a female donor with breast cancer. Some clones in this sample may be carry-over from other donors' samples. The rearrangement joins TRBV19 to TRBJ1-1; 7 bases map to TRBD1. The CDR3 sequence: CASTGQVKAFF. CDR3 nucleotide sequence: TGTGCCAGTACCGGACAGGTGAAAGCTTTCTTT.